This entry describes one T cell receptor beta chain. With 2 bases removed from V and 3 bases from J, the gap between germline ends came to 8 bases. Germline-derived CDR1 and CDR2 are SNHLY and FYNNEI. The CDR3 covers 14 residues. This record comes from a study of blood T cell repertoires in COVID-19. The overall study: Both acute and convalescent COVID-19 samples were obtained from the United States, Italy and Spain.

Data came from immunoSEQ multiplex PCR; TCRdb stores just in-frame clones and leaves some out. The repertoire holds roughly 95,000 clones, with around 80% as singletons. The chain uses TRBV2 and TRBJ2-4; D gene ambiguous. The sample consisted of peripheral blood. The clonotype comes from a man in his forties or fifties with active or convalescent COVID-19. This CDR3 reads CASSESNGKNIQYF. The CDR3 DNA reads TGTGCCAGCAGTGAAAGTAACGGCAAAAACATTCAGTACTTC.